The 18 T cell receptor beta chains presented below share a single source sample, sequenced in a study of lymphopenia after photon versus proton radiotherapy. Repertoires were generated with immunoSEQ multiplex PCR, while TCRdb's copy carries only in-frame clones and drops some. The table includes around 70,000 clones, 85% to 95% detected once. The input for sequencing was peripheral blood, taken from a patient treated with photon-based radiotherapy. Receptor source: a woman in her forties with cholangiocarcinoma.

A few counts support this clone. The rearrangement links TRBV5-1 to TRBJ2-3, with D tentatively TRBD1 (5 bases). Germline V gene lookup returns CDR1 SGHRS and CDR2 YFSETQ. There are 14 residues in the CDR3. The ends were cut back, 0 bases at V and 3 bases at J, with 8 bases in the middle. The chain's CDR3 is CASSLDQGTDTQYF. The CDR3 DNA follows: TGCGCCAGCAGCTTGGATCAGGGTACAGATACGCAGTATTTT.

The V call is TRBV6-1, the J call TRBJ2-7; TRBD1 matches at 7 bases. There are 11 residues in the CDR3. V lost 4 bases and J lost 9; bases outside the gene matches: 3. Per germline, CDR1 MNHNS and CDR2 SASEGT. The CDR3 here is CASSAGQVQYF. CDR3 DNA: TGTGCCAGCAGTGCAGGACAGGTGCAGTACTTC.

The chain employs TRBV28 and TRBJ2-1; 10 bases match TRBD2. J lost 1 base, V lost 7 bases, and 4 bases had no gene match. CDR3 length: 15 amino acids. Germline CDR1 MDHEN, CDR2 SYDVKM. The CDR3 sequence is CASIFSGRSYNEQFF. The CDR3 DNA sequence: TGTGCCAGCATTTTTAGCGGGAGGTCCTACAATGAGCAGTTCTTC. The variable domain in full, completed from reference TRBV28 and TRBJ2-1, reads DVKVTQSSRYLVKRTGEKVFLECVQDMDHENMFWYRQDPGLGLRLIYFSYDVKMKEKGDIPEGYSVSREKKERFSLILESASTNQTSMYLCASIFSGRSYNEQFFGPGTRLTVL.

The CDR3 DNA is TGTGCCAGCAGCTTGGCCCTGGCAGGGGCAGATACGCAGTATTTT. Amino acid sequence: CASSLALAGADTQYF. This chain links TRBV5-5 with TRBJ2-3; a possible D gene is TRBD1 (6 bases). V lost 0 bases to trimming and J lost 4 bases, with 12 bases between them. The CDR3 length is 15 residues. Germline CDR1 and CDR2: SGHKS and YYEKEE (reference sequence).

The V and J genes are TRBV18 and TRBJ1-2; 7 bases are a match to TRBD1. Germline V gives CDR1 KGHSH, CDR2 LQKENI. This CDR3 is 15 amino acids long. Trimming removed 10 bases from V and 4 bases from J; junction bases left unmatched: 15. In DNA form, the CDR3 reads TGTGCCACCCTTAGGACAGGTCGCGATCCCTATGGCTACACCTTC. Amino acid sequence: CATLRTGRDPYGYTF.

The chain's CDR3 is CASSTRDGLNEQFF. The CDR3 bases are TGTGCCAGCAGTACCAGGGACGGCTTAAATGAGCAGTTCTTC. This rearrangement joins TRBV27 to TRBJ2-1, with D perhaps matching TRBD1 or TRBD2 (5 bases each). CDR3 length: 14 residues. Trimming left V 5 bases short and J 7 bases short, with 15 bases between. Germline V gene sequence: CDR1 MNHEY, CDR2 SMNVEV (reference sequence).

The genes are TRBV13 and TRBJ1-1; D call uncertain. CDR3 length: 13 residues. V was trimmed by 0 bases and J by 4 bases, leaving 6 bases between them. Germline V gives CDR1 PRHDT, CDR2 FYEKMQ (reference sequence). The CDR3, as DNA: TGTGCCAGCAGCTTAGGCGGCGGCACTGAAGCTTTCTTT. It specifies CASSLGGGTEAFF.

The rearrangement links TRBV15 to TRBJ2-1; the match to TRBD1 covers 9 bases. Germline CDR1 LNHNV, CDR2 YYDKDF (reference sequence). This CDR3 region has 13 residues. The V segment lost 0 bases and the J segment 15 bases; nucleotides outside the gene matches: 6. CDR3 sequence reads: CATSRDGGTGRFF. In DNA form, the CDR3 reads TGTGCCACCAGCAGAGATGGAGGGACAGGGCGGTTCTTC.

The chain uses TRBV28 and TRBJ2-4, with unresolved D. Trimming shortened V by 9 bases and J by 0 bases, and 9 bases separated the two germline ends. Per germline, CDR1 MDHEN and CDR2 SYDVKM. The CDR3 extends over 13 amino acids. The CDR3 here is CASLNGAKNIQYF. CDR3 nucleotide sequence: TGTGCCAGTCTTAACGGAGCCAAAAACATTCAGTACTTC.

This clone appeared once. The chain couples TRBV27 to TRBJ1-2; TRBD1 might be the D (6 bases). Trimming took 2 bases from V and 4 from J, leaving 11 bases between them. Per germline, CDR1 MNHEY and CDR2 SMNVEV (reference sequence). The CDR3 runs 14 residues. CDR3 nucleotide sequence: TGTGCCAGCAGTTTAAGGCAGGGGAGCTATGGCTACACCTTC. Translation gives CASSLRQGSYGYTF.

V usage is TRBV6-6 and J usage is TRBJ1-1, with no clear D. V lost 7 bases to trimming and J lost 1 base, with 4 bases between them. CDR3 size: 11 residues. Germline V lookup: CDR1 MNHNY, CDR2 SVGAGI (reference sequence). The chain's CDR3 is CASTWNTEAFF. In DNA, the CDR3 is TGTGCCAGCACCTGGAACACTGAAGCTTTCTTT.

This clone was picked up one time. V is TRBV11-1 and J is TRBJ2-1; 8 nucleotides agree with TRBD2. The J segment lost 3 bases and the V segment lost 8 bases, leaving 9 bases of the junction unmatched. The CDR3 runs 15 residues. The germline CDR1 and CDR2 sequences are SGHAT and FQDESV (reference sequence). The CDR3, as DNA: TGTGCCAGCCGGGCGGGGGGAGGCGGCTACAATGAGCAGTTCTTC. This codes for CASRAGGGGYNEQFF.

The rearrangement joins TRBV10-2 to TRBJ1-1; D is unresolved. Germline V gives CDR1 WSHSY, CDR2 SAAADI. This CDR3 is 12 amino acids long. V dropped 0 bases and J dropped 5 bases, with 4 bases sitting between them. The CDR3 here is CASSESGTEAFF. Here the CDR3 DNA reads TGCGCCAGCAGTGAGTCGGGGACTGAAGCTTTCTTT.

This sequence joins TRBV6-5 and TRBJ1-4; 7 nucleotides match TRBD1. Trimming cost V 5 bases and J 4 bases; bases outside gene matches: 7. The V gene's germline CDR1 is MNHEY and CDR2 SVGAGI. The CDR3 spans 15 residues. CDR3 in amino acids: CASSRGPGFNEKLFF. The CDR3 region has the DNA TGTGCCAGCAGTAGGGGGCCCGGCTTTAATGAAAAACTGTTTTTT.

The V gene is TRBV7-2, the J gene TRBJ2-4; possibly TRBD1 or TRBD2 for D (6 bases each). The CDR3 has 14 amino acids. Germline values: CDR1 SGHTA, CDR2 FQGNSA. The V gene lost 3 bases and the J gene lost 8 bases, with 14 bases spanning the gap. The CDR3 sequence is CASSLYEGGHIQYF. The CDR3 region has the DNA TGTGCCAGCAGCTTGTATGAGGGGGGCCACATTCAGTACTTC.

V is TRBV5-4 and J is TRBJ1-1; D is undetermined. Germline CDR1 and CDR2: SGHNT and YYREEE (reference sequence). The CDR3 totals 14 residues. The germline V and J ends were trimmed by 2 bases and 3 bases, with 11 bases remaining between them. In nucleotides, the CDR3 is TGTGCCAGCAGCTTTGACCCGATGGACACTGAAGCTTTCTTT. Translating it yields CASSFDPMDTEAFF.

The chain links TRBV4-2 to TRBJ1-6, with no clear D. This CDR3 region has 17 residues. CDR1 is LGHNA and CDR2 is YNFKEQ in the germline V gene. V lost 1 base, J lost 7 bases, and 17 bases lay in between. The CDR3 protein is CASSQARDARENSPLHF. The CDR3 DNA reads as TGTGCCAGCAGCCAAGCAAGGGATGCGCGGGAGAATTCACCCCTCCACTTT.

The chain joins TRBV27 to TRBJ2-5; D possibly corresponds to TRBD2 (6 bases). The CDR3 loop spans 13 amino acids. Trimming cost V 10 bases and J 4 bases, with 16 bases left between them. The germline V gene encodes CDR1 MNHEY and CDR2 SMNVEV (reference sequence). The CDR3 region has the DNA TGTGCCACCGCACTAGCCCCAGGAGAGACCCAGTACTTC. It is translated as CATALAPGETQYF.